The 27 T cell receptor beta chains in this list originate from one sample, sequenced in a study of vaccination and CD4 T cells after COVID-19. These receptors' targets are unknown. Treatment noted: roughly 10-day PBMC culture with coronavirus spike peptide pools or control peptides (ViraFEST assay). The Oncomine TCR Beta short-read assay generated sequence data from the DNA of cultured CD4+ T cells. TCRdb independently ran MiXCR on the PCR reads; one entry per CDR3 protein. The data contain about 20,000 distinct CDR3 sequences, 30% to 35% of them singletons. The source material was cultured CD4+ T cells from blood. The receptors shown here come from a human donor with COVID-19.

This clonotype has just a few counts. This chain links TRBV6-1 with TRBJ1-1; 11 bases map to TRBD1. Germline values: CDR1 MNHNS, CDR2 SASEGT. Trimming took 2 bases from V and 4 from J; bases not matched to a gene: 3. CDR3 length equals 15 residues. CDR3 residues: CASSESGTGGTEAFF. The CDR3 DNA reads as TGTGCCAGCAGTGAATCTGGGACAGGGGGCACTGAAGCTTTCTTT.

There are a few counts of this clonotype. The chain joins TRBV21-1 to TRBJ1-3; the DNA was not compared with TRBD1, the D call given in the table. TRBV21-1 is noted as a pseudogene. The CDR3 runs to 17 residues. This CDR3 reads CASSKARQGAPGNTIYF. DNA of the CDR3: TGTGCCAGCAGCAAAGCGAGACAGGGGGCGCCAGGAAACACCATATATTTT.

The chain is built from TRBV29-1 and TRBJ1-5; TRBD1 might be the D (5 bases). This CDR3 comprises 13 residues. Trimming shortened V by 6 bases and J by 4 bases, and 13 bases separated the two germline ends. CDR1 and CDR2 from the germline V gene are SQVTM and ANQGSEA. The CDR3 protein is CSVQGGFNQPQHF. As DNA, the CDR3 is TGCAGCGTGCAGGGAGGATTTAATCAGCCCCAGCATTTT.

The chain couples TRBV11-1 to TRBJ1-3, with 7 bases that match TRBD1. Germline CDR1 SGHAT, CDR2 FQDESV (reference sequence). The CDR3 has 14 amino acids. The J segment lost 3 bases and the V segment lost 3 bases, leaving 2 bases of the junction unmatched. The CDR3 sequence is CASSFGTDGNTIYF. CDR3 coding DNA: TGTGCCAGCAGCTTTGGGACAGATGGAAACACCATATATTTT.

The chain employs TRBV25-1 and TRBJ1-1, with 8 nucleotides matching TRBD1. V shed 8 bases, J shed 5 bases, and the junction held 7 bases outside the gene matches. The germline CDR1 and CDR2 sequences are MGHDK and SYGVNS. CDR3 length equals 13 residues. The CDR3 DNA sequence: TGTGCCAGCTCCCGGACAGGGTTGACTGAAGCTTTCTTT. It encodes CASSRTGLTEAFF. Full variable domain (rest looked up from reference TRBV25-1 and TRBJ1-1): EADIYQTPRYLVIGTGKKITLECSQTMGHDKMYWYQQDPGMELHLIHYSYGVNSTEKGDLSSESTVSRIRTEHFPLTLESARPSHTSQYLCASSRTGLTEAFFGQGTRLTVV.

This clonotype was observed a handful of times. The CDR3 reads CASSWTGTQAEAFF. CDR3 DNA sequence: TGTGCCAGCAGCTGGACAGGGACTCAAGCTGAAGCTTTCTTT. This chain links TRBV11-3 with TRBJ1-1; 8 bases are a match to TRBD1. In germline, CDR1 is SGHNT, CDR2 YENEEA. Trimming at V came to 4 bases and at J to 6 bases, leaving 7 bases not matched to a gene. This CDR3 is 14 amino acids long.

The rearrangement uses TRBV11-1 and TRBJ2-1; 7 bases are a match to TRBD1. Germline-derived CDR1 and CDR2 are SGHAT and FQDESV (reference sequence). The V and J ends lost 3 bases and 6 bases, in that order; junction bases with no gene match: 8. The CDR3 has 15 amino acids. The CDR3 spells CASSFLGGRGNEQFF. The DNA of the CDR3 is TGTGCCAGCAGCTTCCTAGGGGGCCGAGGCAATGAGCAGTTCTTC.

The CDR3: CASSSRTPGGAAFF. CDR3 nucleotide sequence: TGTGCCAGCAGCTCCCGGACTCCCGGAGGAGCAGCTTTCTTT. The chain employs TRBV5-6 and TRBJ1-1, with D unclear. The germline V and J ends were trimmed by 3 bases and 10 bases, with 19 bases remaining between them. CDR1 is SGHDT and CDR2 is YYEEEE in the germline V gene. The CDR3 is made up of 14 amino acids.

The chain uses TRBV20-1 and TRBJ2-7; D tentatively fits TRBD1 or TRBD2 (5 bases each). The CDR3 totals 14 residues. Trimming took off 0 bases at V and 2 bases at J, with 11 bases between the two ends. In germline, CDR1 is DFQATT, CDR2 SNEGSKA (reference sequence). For the CDR3, the DNA is TGCAGTGCTAGAGATCGGGGCAACCCCTACGAGCAGTACTTC. This sequence encodes CSARDRGNPYEQYF.

CDR3 loop: CASSGIGSSGNTIYF. DNA for the CDR3: TGTGCCAGCAGTGGTATAGGGTCCTCTGGAAACACCATATATTTT. The chain is built from TRBV2 and TRBJ1-3; D gene uncertain. The CDR3 runs to 15 residues. Trimming took 4 bases from V and 0 from J, leaving 10 bases between them. Germline CDR1 reads SNHLY; CDR2 reads FYNNEI.

As concerns this clonotype: At one end the junction does not follow the germline gene, possibly because of a read error. J is TRBJ1-6 and V is TRBV6-5; D is possibly TRBD1 (5 bases). Germline CDR1 and CDR2: MNHEY and SVGAGI. The length of the CDR3 is 14 residues. This CDR3 reads CASSYFGGNSPLHF. CDR3 nucleotide sequence: TGTGCCAGCAGCTACTTCGGGGGTAATTCACCCCTCCACTTT.

A few counts support this clonotype. The gene calls are TRBV6-5 and TRBJ2-5, with 7 bases that match TRBD2. J lost 6 bases, V lost 0 bases, and 7 bases had no gene match. CDR3 length: 15 amino acids. The germline V gene encodes CDR1 MNHEY and CDR2 SVGAGI. In DNA, the CDR3 is TGTGCCAGCAGTTACTCGGCTAGCGGTGCCAAGACCCAGTACTTC. Amino acid sequence: CASSYSASGAKTQYF.

This clonotype turned up a few times. The V gene is TRBV20-1, the J gene TRBJ2-3; 13 bases match TRBD2. The CDR3 consists of 14 residues. V dropped 6 bases and J dropped 9; count of bases not matched to a gene: 9. The germline CDR1 and CDR2 sequences are DFQATT and SNEGSKA (reference sequence). The CDR3: CSATTSGGTETQYF. The CDR3 coding sequence is TGCAGTGCCACGACTAGCGGGGGGACGGAGACGCAGTATTTT.

This clonotype was found a few times. J is TRBJ2-2 and V is TRBV24-1, with a tentative D call TRBD2 (6 bases). V lost 5 bases, J lost 4 bases, and 10 bases lay in between. The germline gives CDR1 KGHDR, CDR2 SFDVKD. CDR3 length: 14 residues. CDR3 bases: TGTGCCACCAGTGGCTGGGGAGGCACCGGGGAGCTGTTTTTT. Its protein product is CATSGWGGTGELFF.

The chain couples TRBV5-4 to TRBJ2-5; the D gene is possibly TRBD2 (5 bases). This CDR3 region has 14 residues. V lost 9 bases and J lost 4, with 19 bases in between. Germline values: CDR1 SGHNT, CDR2 YYREEE (reference sequence). CDR3 protein: CATARSRVRETQYF. CDR3 coding DNA: TGTGCCACCGCGCGATCGAGGGTTCGAGAGACCCAGTACTTC.

This clonotype has only a few counts. The rearrangement joins TRBV19 to TRBJ2-7; 7 nucleotides align to TRBD1. CDR3 size: 15 residues. The germline gives CDR1 LNHDA, CDR2 SQIVND (reference sequence). Germline trimming cut 5 bases from V and 6 bases from J; bases unmatched to any gene: 13. CDR3: CASSPSTGERGEQYF. In DNA form, the CDR3 reads TGTGCCAGTAGTCCCTCAACAGGGGAACGAGGCGAGCAGTACTTC.

A few counts support this clonotype. This sequence joins TRBV12-3 or TRBV12-4 and TRBJ1-2; D is perhaps TRBD1 (5 bases). The CDR3 is made up of 14 amino acids. The V and J ends lost 6 bases and 3 bases respectively, with 14 bases between them. Here the CDR3 reads CASSPTGPYYGYTF. CDR3 DNA: TGTGCCAGCAGCCCCACAGGACCCTACTATGGCTACACCTTC.

This sequence joins TRBV15 and TRBJ1-3; the D gene is possibly TRBD1 (6 bases). The CDR3 sequence is 14 residues long. V was clipped by 5 bases and J by 5 bases, with 13 bases between them. Germline loops: CDR1 LNHNV, CDR2 YYDKDF (reference sequence). CDR3 in amino acids: CATSLEDRRNTIYF. DNA for the CDR3: TGTGCCACCAGCCTAGAAGACAGGCGAAACACCATATATTTT.

The chain employs TRBV19 and TRBJ1-5; D not resolved. The CDR3 covers 18 residues. V was shortened by 5 bases and J by 1 base, with 21 bases between the two germline ends. CDR1 and CDR2 from the germline V gene are LNHDA and SQIVND (reference sequence). In nucleotides, the CDR3 is TGTGCCAGTAGTGACCGAAAAGTGGGCCGCGGGAGCAATCAGCCCCAGCATTTT. Translation: CASSDRKVGRGSNQPQHF.

This chain uses TRBV2 with TRBJ1-6, with D perhaps TRBD1 (5 bases). Germline assignment: CDR1 SNHLY and CDR2 FYNNEI. The CDR3 has 14 residues. Trimming removed 7 bases from V and 3 bases from J, with 10 bases in between. The DNA for the CDR3 is TGTGCCAGCAATACCGGGGGCTATAATTCACCCCTCCACTTT. As protein: CASNTGGYNSPLHF.

The genes are TRBV20-1 and TRBJ2-1; 11 bases agree with TRBD2. CDR1 DFQATT and CDR2 SNEGSKA come from the germline V gene (reference sequence). CDR3 size: 18 residues. The CDR3 nucleotides read TGCGGGGTTCCTAGCGGGGGGTACCAAACTAGCTCCTACAATGAGCAGTTCTTC. Residues: CGVPSGGYQTSSYNEQFF.

CDR3 region: CASSVTGGFYNEQFF. CDR3 bases: TGTGCCAGCAGCGTGACAGGGGGTTTCTACAATGAGCAGTTCTTC. This chain joins TRBV9 and TRBJ2-1; the match to TRBD1 covers 9 bases. V dropped 2 bases and J dropped 3; count of bases not matched to a gene: 3. Germline V gene lookup returns CDR1 SGDLS and CDR2 YYNGEE. The CDR3 consists of 15 residues.

The J gene is TRBJ1-3, the V gene TRBV5-4; a possible D gene is TRBD1 (5 bases). The CDR3 extends over 15 amino acids. Trimming cost V 4 bases and J 0 bases, with 11 bases left between them. The germline gives CDR1 SGHNT, CDR2 YYREEE (reference sequence). CDR3 protein: CASSREGFSGNTIYF. The CDR3 coding sequence is TGTGCCAGCAGCCGAGAGGGGTTCTCTGGAAACACCATATATTTT.

The genes are TRBV11-2 and TRBJ2-7, with 9 bases lining up with TRBD1. CDR1 is SGHAT and CDR2 is FQNNGV in the germline V gene. The CDR3 is 16 residues long. V was pared by 3 bases and J by 3 bases, with 9 bases of the junction left unmatched. CDR3 in amino acids: CASSLGHGTGNYEQYF. CDR3 sequence (DNA): TGTGCCAGCAGCTTGGGTCATGGGACAGGGAACTACGAGCAGTACTTC.

V gene TRBV5-1 combines with J gene TRBJ2-5, with 11 bases matching TRBD2. The CDR3 spans 16 residues. Trimming at V came to 3 bases and at J to 1 base, leaving 5 bases not matched to a gene. Germline values: CDR1 SGHRS, CDR2 YFSETQ. The CDR3, as DNA: TGCGCCAGCAGCTCAACCGGGACTAGCGGCCAAGAGACCCAGTACTTC. It codes for CASSSTGTSGQETQYF.

This clonotype was counted a few times. The chain is built from TRBV28 and TRBJ1-2, with 7 nucleotides matching TRBD1. CDR3 length equals 14 residues. Germline values: CDR1 MDHEN, CDR2 SYDVKM. Trimming cost V 6 bases and J 1 base; bases outside gene matches: 5. CDR3 amino acids: CASRYQGVNYGYTF. The CDR3 coding sequence is TGTGCCAGCAGATATCAGGGGGTTAACTATGGCTACACCTTC.

This clonotype was seen only a few times. The chain has TRBV6-1 and TRBJ1-5; no clear D gene. Germline assignment: CDR1 MNHNS and CDR2 SASEGT. V was shortened by 0 bases and J by 0 bases, with 6 bases between the two germline ends. The CDR3 loop spans 15 amino acids. CDR3 nucleotides: TGTGCCAGCAGTGAAGCACGACGTAGCAATCAGCCCCAGCATTTT. Protein product: CASSEARRSNQPQHF.